The 19 T cell receptor beta chains below all came from one sample that was sequenced in a study of immune heterogeneity within non-small cell lung tumors. For the TCR beta CDR3, multiplex PCR with 32 V and 13 J primers performed the amplification. From the multiplex PCR reads, TCRdb called clonotypes with MiXCR, one entry per CDR3 protein. The data contain approximately 3,000 distinct CDR3 sequences, approximately 46% of them seen just once; the ten biggest clones take up approximately 50%. Bulk tumor genomic DNA was the template, and each sample received around 560 ng. Multiple widely separated biopsies were taken from each primary tumor at surgery. Patients underwent curative surgery for untreated, newly diagnosed non-small cell lung cancer. The sequenced sample was lung tumor tissue. The receptors here all came from a man in his 60s with non-small cell lung cancer.

DNA of the CDR3: TGCGCCAGCAGCCAAGATATGGGGACAGGGGGGTCGACCGGCTACACCTTC. It encodes CASSQDMGTGGSTGYTF. The chain combines TRBV4-1 with TRBJ1-2; 11 bases line up with TRBD1. The germline gives CDR1 MGHRA, CDR2 YSYEKL. V dropped 0 bases and J dropped 8; count of bases not matched to a gene: 11. The CDR3 sequence is 17 residues long.

CDR3 DNA sequence: TGTGCCAGCAGTGAAGCGCTGACGGCGTGGCAGTACTTC. Protein sequence: CASSEALTAWQYF. The chain couples TRBV6-1 to TRBJ2-7; D remains ambiguous. The V end was cut by 0 bases, the J end by 9 bases, with 12 bases between. The CDR3 covers 13 residues. CDR1 is MNHNS and CDR2 is SASEGT in the germline V gene.

For this clonotype: This may come from a read error, since a much larger clone is one base off. This chain uses TRBV9 with TRBJ2-3; no reliable D call. The J call may be incorrect, as the DNA end agrees better with TRBJ1-5. In germline, CDR1 is SGDLS, CDR2 YYNGEE. CDR3 length: 15 residues. The CDR3 spells CASSVVSVGTDTQHF. The CDR3 region has the DNA TGTGCCAGCAGCGTAGTATCAGTGGGCACAGATACGCAGCATTTT.

This clonotype was detected ten times or more. The chain links TRBV9 to TRBJ2-5; 12 nucleotides match TRBD2. The CDR3 consists of 16 residues. After removal of 0 bases from V and 4 bases from J, the junction contained 4 bases not matched to a gene. The germline V gene has CDR1 SGDLS and CDR2 YYNGEE. The CDR3 is CASSVVASGRGETQYF. For the CDR3, the DNA is TGTGCCAGCAGCGTAGTGGCTAGCGGGAGGGGAGAGACCCAGTACTTC.

The chain has TRBV6-1 and TRBJ1-2; the match to TRBD1 covers 9 bases. J gave up 2 bases and V 5 bases, and 6 bases lay outside the gene matches. Germline CDR1 MNHNS, CDR2 SASEGT. This CDR3 spans 15 amino acids. The CDR3 loop is CASSKTGTGNYGYTF. In nucleotides, the CDR3 is TGTGCCAGCAGTAAGACCGGGACAGGGAACTATGGCTACACCTTC.

In its sample, this clonotype is medium-sized. The chain is built from TRBV3-1 and TRBJ2-5; 11 nucleotides agree with TRBD2. Germline CDR1 LGHDT, CDR2 YNNKEL (reference sequence). CDR3 length equals 15 residues. V lost 3 bases, J lost 5 bases, and 5 bases stayed unmatched. DNA for the CDR3: TGTGCCAGCAGCCATTTAGCGGGAGGGCCGGAGACCCAGTACTTC. Protein product: CASSHLAGGPETQYF.

The chain links TRBV7-9 to TRBJ1-1, with D possibly matching TRBD1 (5 bases). The V end lost 8 bases, the J end lost 0 bases, and 19 bases lay between the germline ends. CDR3 length: 16 residues. Looked up from germline, CDR1 is SEHNR and CDR2 is FQNEAQ (reference sequence). CDR3 sequence (DNA): TGTGCCAGCCGGCCCTCGTGGGGGTCCATGAACACTGAAGCTTTCTTT. Its protein product is CASRPSWGSMNTEAFF.

Sample share makes this clonotype medium-sized (0.01 to 0.1%). V usage is TRBV5-1 and J usage is TRBJ2-5, with D perhaps given as TRBD1 or TRBD2 (5 bases each). CDR1 is SGHRS and CDR2 is YFSETQ in the germline V gene. This CDR3 has 13 residues. The germline V and J ends were trimmed by 4 bases and 5 bases, with 12 bases remaining between them. The CDR3 region has the DNA TGCGCCAGCAGCAGGGACCGAGGGGAGACCCAGTACTTC. It yields the protein CASSRDRGETQYF.

Of note for this clonotype: A much larger clone differs by one base, so this may be a read error. The chain joins TRBV4-2 to TRBJ2-2; D perhaps matches TRBD2 (7 bases). The CDR3 has 16 amino acids. The V gene's germline CDR1 is LGHNA and CDR2 YNFKEQ. The CDR3 nucleotides read TGTGCCATCAGCCCTCGGGGGGCGGGAGAGGCCGGGGAGCTGTTTTTT. Protein sequence: CAISPRGAGEAGELFF.

This sequence joins TRBV20-1 and TRBJ1-2, with D possibly TRBD1 on 5 matching bases. Trimming cost V 5 bases and J 8 bases, with 15 bases left between them. CDR1 DFQATT and CDR2 SNEGSKA come from the germline V gene (reference sequence). The CDR3 consists of 12 residues. Here the CDR3 reads CSAVQGWGGYTF. CDR3 nucleotides: TGCAGTGCTGTCCAGGGATGGGGAGGCTACACCTTC.

With respect to this clonotype: A much larger clone differs from this one at a single base, so this may be a read error. The chain employs TRBV7-9 and TRBJ2-2; weak D call: TRBD1 (5 bases). From germline, CDR1 is SEHNR and CDR2 FQNEAQ (reference sequence). This CDR3 contains 18 residues. The CDR3 bases are TGTGACAGCAGCTTAGTTGGGCCCTTAGACAGGAACACCGGGGAGCTGTTTTTT. As protein: CDSSLVGPLDRNTGELFF.

The chain combines TRBV7-3 with TRBJ2-1, with TRBD1 matching over 8 bases. The CDR3 is 15 residues long. The V segment lost 2 bases and the J segment 2 bases; nucleotides outside the gene matches: 2. Germline CDR1 SGHTA, CDR2 FQGTGA. The CDR3 region is CASSLGTGPYNEQFF. The CDR3 DNA sequence: TGTGCCAGCAGCTTAGGGACAGGACCCTACAATGAGCAGTTCTTC.

A note on this clonotype: Relative to the germline gene, one junction end is altered; a read error may explain this. V usage is TRBV24-1 and J usage is TRBJ2-3, with 8 bases identical to TRBD1. Germline CDR1 and CDR2: KGHDR and SFDVKD. CDR3 size: 16 residues. CDR3 sequence reads: CAASDRTGNLWDKQYF. CDR3 DNA: TGTGCCGCCAGTGACCGGACAGGGAATCTTTGGGATAAGCAGTATTTT.

V usage is TRBV19 and J usage is TRBJ1-2; weak D call: TRBD1 (6 bases). Germline CDR1 reads LNHDA; CDR2 reads SQIVND (reference sequence). The V gene lost 1 base and the J gene lost 3 bases, with 15 bases spanning the gap. The CDR3 spans 16 residues. In DNA form, the CDR3 reads TGTGCCAGTAGTATAGCTAGCACAGGGAGAGACTATGGCTACACCTTC. It specifies CASSIASTGRDYGYTF.

The J gene is TRBJ2-7, the V gene TRBV15; 9 bases match TRBD1. The CDR3 contains 16 residues. Looked up from germline, CDR1 is LNHNV and CDR2 is YYDKDF (reference sequence). The V and J ends lost 1 base and 7 bases, in that order; junction bases with no gene match: 11. CDR3 in amino acids: CATSRVVGTGMGEQYF. For the CDR3, the DNA is TGTGCCACCAGCAGAGTAGTAGGGACAGGGATGGGAGAGCAGTACTTC.

Concerning this clonotype itself: A much larger clone lies a single base off, so this may be a read error. The chain has TRBV29-1 and TRBJ2-1; D tentatively fits TRBD1 or TRBD2 (7 bases each). Trimming cost V 7 bases and J 1 base, with 29 bases left between them. The CDR3 loop spans 19 amino acids. Germline V gene data show CDR1 as SQVTM and CDR2 as ANQGSEA. CDR3 protein: CSAVLGRGSWEGSYNEQFF. The CDR3 DNA sequence: TGCAGCGCTGTACTGGGCAGGGGGTCCTGGGAGGGATCCTACAATGAGCAGTTCTTC.

In this sample, this clonotype turned up a few times. This chain connects TRBV27 to TRBJ2-7; the match to TRBD2 covers 7 bases. Germline V lookup: CDR1 MNHEY, CDR2 SMNVEV (reference sequence). The length of the CDR3 is 15 residues. V dropped 2 bases and J dropped 4; count of bases not matched to a gene: 8. CDR3 sequence reads: CASSLLAGEEYEQYF. The CDR3 DNA reads TGTGCCAGCAGTTTACTTGCGGGAGAGGAATACGAGCAGTACTTC.

By share of the sample, this clonotype is medium-sized. The chain has TRBV20-1 and TRBJ2-2, with 10 bases identical to TRBD1. V gave up 1 base and J gave up 8 bases; unmatched junction bases: 7. CDR3 length: 15 residues. CDR1 and CDR2 (germline): DFQATT, SNEGSKA (reference sequence). The CDR3 is CSARASGTGAGELFF. The DNA of the CDR3 is TGCAGTGCTAGAGCCTCCGGGACAGGGGCGGGGGAGCTGTTTTTT.

This clonotype was observed a handful of times. This chain links TRBV28 with TRBJ1-6; D ambiguous. The V end was cut by 1 base, the J end by 3 bases, with 7 bases between. Germline CDR1 and CDR2: MDHEN and SYDVKM. The CDR3 loop spans 15 amino acids. CDR3 loop: CASSLFGDYNSPLHF. Written as DNA, the CDR3 is TGTGCCAGCAGTTTATTCGGGGACTATAATTCACCCCTCCACTTT.